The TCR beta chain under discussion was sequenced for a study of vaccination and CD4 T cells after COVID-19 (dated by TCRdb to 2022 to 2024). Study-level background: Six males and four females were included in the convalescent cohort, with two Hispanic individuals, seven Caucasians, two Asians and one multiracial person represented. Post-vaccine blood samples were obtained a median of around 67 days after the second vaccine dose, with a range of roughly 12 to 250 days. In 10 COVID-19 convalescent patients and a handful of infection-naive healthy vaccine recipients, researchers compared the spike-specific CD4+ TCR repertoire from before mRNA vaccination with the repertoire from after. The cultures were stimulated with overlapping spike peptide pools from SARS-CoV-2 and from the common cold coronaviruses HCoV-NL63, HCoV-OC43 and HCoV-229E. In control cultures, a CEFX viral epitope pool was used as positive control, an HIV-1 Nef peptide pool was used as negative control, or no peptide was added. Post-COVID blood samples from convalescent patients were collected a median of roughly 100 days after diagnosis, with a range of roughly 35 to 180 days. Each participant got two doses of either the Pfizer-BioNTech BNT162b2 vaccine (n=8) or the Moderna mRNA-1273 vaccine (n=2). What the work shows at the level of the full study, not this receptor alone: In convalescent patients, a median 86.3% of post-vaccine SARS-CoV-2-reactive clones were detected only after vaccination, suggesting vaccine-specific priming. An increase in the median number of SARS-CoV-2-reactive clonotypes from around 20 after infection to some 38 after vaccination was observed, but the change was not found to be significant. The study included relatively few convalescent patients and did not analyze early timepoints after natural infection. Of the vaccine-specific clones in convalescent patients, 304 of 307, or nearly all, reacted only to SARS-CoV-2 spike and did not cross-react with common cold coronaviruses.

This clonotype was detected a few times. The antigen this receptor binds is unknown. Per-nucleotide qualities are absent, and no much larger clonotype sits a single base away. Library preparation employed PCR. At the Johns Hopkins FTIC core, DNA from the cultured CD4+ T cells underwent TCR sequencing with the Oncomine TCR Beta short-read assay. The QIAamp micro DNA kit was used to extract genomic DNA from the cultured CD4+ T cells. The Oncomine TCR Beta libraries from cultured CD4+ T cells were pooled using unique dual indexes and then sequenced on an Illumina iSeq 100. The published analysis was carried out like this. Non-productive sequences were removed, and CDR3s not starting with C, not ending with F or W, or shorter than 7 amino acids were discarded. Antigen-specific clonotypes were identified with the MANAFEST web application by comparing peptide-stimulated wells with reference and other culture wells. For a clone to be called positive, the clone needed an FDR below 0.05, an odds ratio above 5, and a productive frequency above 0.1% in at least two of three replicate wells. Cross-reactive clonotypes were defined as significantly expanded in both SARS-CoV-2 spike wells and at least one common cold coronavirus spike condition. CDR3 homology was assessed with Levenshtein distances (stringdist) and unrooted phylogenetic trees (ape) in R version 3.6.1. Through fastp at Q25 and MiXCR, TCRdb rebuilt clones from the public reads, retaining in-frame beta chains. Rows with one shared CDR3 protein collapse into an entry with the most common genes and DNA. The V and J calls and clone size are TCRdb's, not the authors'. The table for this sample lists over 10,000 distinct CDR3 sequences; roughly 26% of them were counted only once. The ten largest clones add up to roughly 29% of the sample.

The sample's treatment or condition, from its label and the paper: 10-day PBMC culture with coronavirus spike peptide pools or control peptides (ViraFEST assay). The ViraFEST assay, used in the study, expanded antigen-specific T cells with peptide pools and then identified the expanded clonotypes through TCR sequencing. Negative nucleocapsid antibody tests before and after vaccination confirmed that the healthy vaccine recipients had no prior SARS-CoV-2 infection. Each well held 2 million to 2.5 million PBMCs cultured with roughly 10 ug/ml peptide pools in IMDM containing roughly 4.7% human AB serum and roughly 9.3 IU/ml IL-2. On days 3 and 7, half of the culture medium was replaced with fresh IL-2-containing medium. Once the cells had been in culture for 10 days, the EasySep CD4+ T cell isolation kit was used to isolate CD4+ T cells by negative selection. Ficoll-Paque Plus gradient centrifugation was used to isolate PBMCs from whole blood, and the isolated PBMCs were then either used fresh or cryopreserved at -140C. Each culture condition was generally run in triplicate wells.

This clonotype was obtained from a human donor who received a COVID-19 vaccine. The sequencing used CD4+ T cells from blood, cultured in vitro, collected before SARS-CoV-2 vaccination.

The CDR3 region: CATSDSGYGYTF. The DNA reads TGTGCCACCAGTGACTCAGGCTATGGCTACACCTTC. The sequence links TRBV24-1 to TRBJ1-2; the D gene cannot be named for sure. V sheds 4 bases and J sheds 4 bases, leaving 6 bases between their ends. Spanning cysteine to phenylalanine, the CDR3 consists of 12 amino acids. Just the 36-base CDR3 DNA is kept, in frame starting at base 1. The CDR1 and CDR2 encoded by the germline V gene are KGHDR and SFDVKD.